This record covers a single T cell receptor (beta chain). Its antigen is unknown. Germline assignment: CDR1 SGHAT and CDR2 FQNNGV. This CDR3 has 17 amino acids. Trimming took 7 bases from V and 0 from J, leaving 19 bases between them. This entry is derived from a study of memory CD4+ T cells and cytomegalovirus serostatus. Whole-study results and caveats: Each of 67 CMV-associated TCRbeta sequences occurred in one to five individuals.

Single viable CD3+CD4+CD8-CD45RO+ cells were sorted as the memory CD4+ T cells. Authors' processing steps: After removing out-of-frame reads, millions of distinct TCRbeta sequences remained. TCRdb's copy holds only in-frame clones and misses some; the assay was immunoSEQ multiplex PCR. V, J and clone size were drawn from that table, and D and trimming were deduced from the DNA. The sample carries 25,000 to 30,000 clones, about 80% recorded once. V and J are TRBV11-2 and TRBJ2-1, with D perhaps given as TRBD1 or TRBD2 (5 bases each). Sequencing was carried out using memory CD4+ T cells from blood. This receptor was taken from an adult in good health and CMV-seronegative. The DNA of the CDR3 is TGTGCCAGCAAGGCGGAGAGAGGGGTGAGCTCCTACAATGAGCAGTTCTTC. It specifies CASKAERGVSSYNEQFF. The variable domain in full, completed from reference TRBV11-2 and TRBJ2-1, reads EAGVAQSPRYKIIEKRQSVAFWCNPISGHATLYWYQQILGQGPKLLIQFQNNGVVDDSQLPKDRFSAERLKGVDSTLKIQPAKLEDSAVYLCASKAERGVSSYNEQFFGPGTRLTVL.